A single sample gave rise to the 12 T cell receptor beta chains below, sequenced in a study of OX40 agonist ivuxolimab in advanced cancers. The repertoire was sequenced with immunoSEQ multiplex PCR; TCRdb's copy has only in-frame clones and lacks some. Of 75,000 to 100,000 clones in the sample, around 88% are singletons; the top ten hold around 0.52%. The source was CD4+ or CD8+ T cells sorted from blood, collected in a trial of the OX40 agonist ivuxolimab. The origin of the receptors is an adult with an advanced solid tumor such as melanoma, head and neck, liver or kidney cancer.

For this clone: One end of the junction does not line up with germline, which may come from a read error. The chain has TRBV11-2 and TRBJ1-2; possibly TRBD1 for D (5 bases). This CDR3 is 13 amino acids long. In germline, CDR1 is SGHAT, CDR2 FQNNGV. CDR3 sequence reads: CASSLGPIYSYTF. As DNA, the CDR3 is TGTGCCAGCAGCTTGGGACCGATCTATAGCTACACCTTC.

V gene TRBV5-1 combines with J gene TRBJ2-5, with 7 bases lining up with TRBD1. This CDR3 comprises 14 residues. The trim removed 4 bases at V and 4 bases at J, leaving 7 bases unmatched. Germline loops: CDR1 SGHRS, CDR2 YFSETQ. This chain's CDR3 is CASSPGTVRETQYF. CDR3 nucleotide sequence: TGCGCCAGCAGCCCCGGGACAGTGAGAGAGACCCAGTACTTC.

This clone has only a few counts. The V and J genes are TRBV18 and TRBJ1-2, with D perhaps matching TRBD1 (5 bases). The CDR3 consists of 14 residues. Trimming took off 6 bases at V and 5 bases at J, with 16 bases between the two ends. Germline V gene lookup returns CDR1 KGHSH and CDR2 LQKENI. The CDR3 protein is CASSPGDRPYGYTF. The CDR3 DNA is TGTGCCAGCTCGCCTGGGGACCGCCCATATGGCTACACCTTC.

The chain combines TRBV4-1 with TRBJ1-5, with 9 bases lining up with TRBD1. The germline CDR1 and CDR2 sequences are MGHRA and YSYEKL. The CDR3 spans 18 residues. The V gene end was trimmed by 0 bases and the J gene end by 0 bases; junction bases not matched to a gene: 6. The CDR3 sequence is CASSQDGQGPYSNQPQHF. The CDR3 region has the DNA TGCGCCAGCAGCCAAGATGGACAGGGGCCTTATAGCAATCAGCCCCAGCATTTT.

V is TRBV5-1 and J is TRBJ1-4; 7 nucleotides match TRBD1. V trimming: 3 bases; J trimming: 5 bases; junction bases outside the gene matches: 7. CDR1 and CDR2 from the germline V gene are SGHRS and YFSETQ. The CDR3 spans 15 residues. DNA for the CDR3: TGCGCCAGCAGCTCGACGGGACAGTTGAATGAAAAACTGTTTTTT. Translating gives CASSSTGQLNEKLFF.

V usage is TRBV4-3 and J usage is TRBJ2-3; 8 bases match TRBD2. This CDR3 contains 16 residues. Germline lookup yields CDR1 LGHNA and CDR2 YSLEER. V was clipped by 1 base and J by 2 bases; unmatched bases: 5. The CDR3 DNA reads as TGCGCCAGCAGCCAAGTACGGGGGGGTCCCACAGATACGCAGTATTTT. Translation gives CASSQVRGGPTDTQYF.

The rearrangement uses TRBV6-5 and TRBJ2-7; D remains ambiguous. The CDR3 is 12 residues long. The germline V gene encodes CDR1 MNHEY and CDR2 SVGAGI. Trimming removed 5 bases from V and 4 bases from J, with 9 bases in between. The CDR3 protein is CASSETRYEQYF. CDR3 nucleotide sequence: TGTGCCAGCAGTGAAACCAGGTACGAGCAGTACTTC.

The genes are TRBV5-8 and TRBJ2-2; tentative D call: TRBD1 (5 bases). The CDR3 is 14 amino acids. Germline CDR1 SGHTS, CDR2 YDEGEE. V was clipped by 0 bases and J by 5 bases, with 8 bases between them. For the CDR3, the DNA is TGTGCCAGCAGCTTGGTCCAGGGAACCGGGGAGCTGTTTTTT. Encoded protein: CASSLVQGTGELFF.

The chain links TRBV13 to TRBJ1-5; D perhaps matches TRBD1 (5 bases). The CDR3 loop spans 16 amino acids. Germline CDR1 reads PRHDT; CDR2 reads FYEKMQ (reference sequence). Trimming stripped 1 base from V and 0 bases from J, with 10 bases between. DNA of the CDR3: TGTGCCAGCAGCTTAGAGGGGATTTATAGCAATCAGCCCCAGCATTTT. It yields the protein CASSLEGIYSNQPQHF.

The chain links TRBV27 to TRBJ2-7; tentative D call: TRBD2 (6 bases). Germline CDR1 and CDR2: MNHEY and SMNVEV (reference sequence). This CDR3 comprises 16 residues. V was pared by 6 bases and J by 2 bases, with 20 bases between. CDR3 nucleotide sequence: TGTGCCAGCAGCCCACCCGTCGGAGGGAGAACCTACGAGCAGTACTTC. Translating gives CASSPPVGGRTYEQYF.

The rearrangement links TRBV4-2 to TRBJ2-4; D possibly corresponds to TRBD2 (6 bases). This CDR3 is built from 18 residues. Per germline, CDR1 LGHNA and CDR2 YNFKEQ. Trimming took off 4 bases at V and 0 bases at J, with 19 bases between the two ends. The CDR3 DNA follows: TGTGCCAGCAGCCGGGGAGGAGAGAAGGGGTTAGCCAAAAACATTCAGTACTTC. This encodes CASSRGGEKGLAKNIQYF.

CDR3 sequence (DNA): TGTGCCTGGGGGGGAGTCCCTAATGAGCAGTTCTTC. This codes for CAWGGVPNEQFF. V gene TRBV30 combines with J gene TRBJ2-1, with D perhaps being TRBD1 or TRBD2 (5 bases each). Trimming stripped 5 bases from V and 7 bases from J, with 12 bases between. The germline gives CDR1 GTSNPN, CDR2 SVGIG (reference sequence). The CDR3 has 12 residues.